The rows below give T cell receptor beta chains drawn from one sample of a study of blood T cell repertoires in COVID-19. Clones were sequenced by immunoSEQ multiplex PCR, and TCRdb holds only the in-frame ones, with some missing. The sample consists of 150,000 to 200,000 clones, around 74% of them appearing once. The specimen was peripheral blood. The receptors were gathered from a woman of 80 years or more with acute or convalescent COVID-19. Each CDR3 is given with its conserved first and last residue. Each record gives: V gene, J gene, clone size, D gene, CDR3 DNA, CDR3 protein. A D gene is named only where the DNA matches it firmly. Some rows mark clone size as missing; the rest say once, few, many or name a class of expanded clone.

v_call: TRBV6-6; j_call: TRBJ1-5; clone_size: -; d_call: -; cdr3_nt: TGTGCCAGCCGGGAACGAGACGGCAATCAGCCCCAGCATTTT; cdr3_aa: CASRERDGNQPQHF
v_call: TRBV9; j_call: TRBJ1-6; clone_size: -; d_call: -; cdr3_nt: TGTGCCAGCAGCGCAGTCGGGGGTTCACCCCTCCACTTT; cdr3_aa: CASSAVGGSPLHF
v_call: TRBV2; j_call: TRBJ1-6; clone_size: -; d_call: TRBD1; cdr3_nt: TGTGCCAGCCACCCGGGACAGGGGGCGTATAATTCACCCCTCCACTTT; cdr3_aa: CASHPGQGAYNSPLHF
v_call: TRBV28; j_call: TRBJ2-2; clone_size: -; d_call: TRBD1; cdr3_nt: TGTGCCAGCAGTCCGGGGACAGATAACACCGGGGAGCTGTTTTTT; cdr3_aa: CASSPGTDNTGELFF
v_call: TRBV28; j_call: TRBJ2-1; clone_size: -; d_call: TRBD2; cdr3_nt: TGTGCCAGTTGGGAGGGGGGGACTAGCGGGAGGAATGAGCAGTTCTTC; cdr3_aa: CASWEGGTSGRNEQFF
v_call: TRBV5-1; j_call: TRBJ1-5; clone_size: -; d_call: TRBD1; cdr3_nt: TGCGCCAGCAGCCGTTTCCCCCGACAGGGCTACAATCAGCCCCAGCATTTT; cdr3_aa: CASSRFPRQGYNQPQHF
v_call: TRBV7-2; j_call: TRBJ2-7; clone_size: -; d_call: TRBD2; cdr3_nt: TGTGCCAGCAGCTTAACTAGCGGGGCTACCTACGAGCAGTACTTC; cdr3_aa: CASSLTSGATYEQYF
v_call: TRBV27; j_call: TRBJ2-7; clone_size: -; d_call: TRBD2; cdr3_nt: TGTGCCAGCAGATCGGGGCGGGAGTTCTCCTACGAGCAGTACTTC; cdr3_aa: CASRSGREFSYEQYF
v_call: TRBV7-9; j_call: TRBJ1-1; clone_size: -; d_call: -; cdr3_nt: TGTGCCAGCAGCATCGGACAGAAGAACACTGAAGCTTTCTTT; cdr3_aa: CASSIGQKNTEAFF
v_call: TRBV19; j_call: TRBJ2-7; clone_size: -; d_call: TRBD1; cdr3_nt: TGTGCCAGAACCGGGACAGGGGGCCGATACGAGCAGTACTTC; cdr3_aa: CARTGTGGRYEQYF
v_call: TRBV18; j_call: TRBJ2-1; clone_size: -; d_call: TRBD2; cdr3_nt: TGTGCCAGCTCACAGGGACTAGCGGGAGAGGGGTCCTACAATGAGCAGTTCTTC; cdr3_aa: CASSQGLAGEGSYNEQFF
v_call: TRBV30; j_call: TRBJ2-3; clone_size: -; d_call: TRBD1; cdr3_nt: TGTGCTAGGACAGGGGGAGGCACTAGCACAGATACGCAGTATTTT; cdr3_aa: CARTGGGTSTDTQYF
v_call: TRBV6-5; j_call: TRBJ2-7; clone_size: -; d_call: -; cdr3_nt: TGTGCCAGCAGCCTCGGGTCCAATACGAAGCAGTACTTC; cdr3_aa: CASSLGSNTKQYF
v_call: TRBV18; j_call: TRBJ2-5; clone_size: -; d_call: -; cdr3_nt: TGTGCCAGCTCACCACCTAGCGCGGAGACCCAGTACTTC; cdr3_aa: CASSPPSAETQYF
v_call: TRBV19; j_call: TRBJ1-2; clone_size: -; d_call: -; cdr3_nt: TGTGCCAGTAGCGCGGCAGACCAACGATCCAACTATGGCTACACCTTC; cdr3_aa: CASSAADQRSNYGYTF
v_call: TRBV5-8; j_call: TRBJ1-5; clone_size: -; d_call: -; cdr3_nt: TGTGCCAGCAGCTTCGGACCCGGGGATCCCCTCAATCAGCCCCAGCATTTT; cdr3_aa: CASSFGPGDPLNQPQHF
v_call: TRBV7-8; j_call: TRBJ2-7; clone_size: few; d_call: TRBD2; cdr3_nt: TGTGCCAGCAGCAAGGGACTAGCGGGAAGCTACGAGCAGTACTTC; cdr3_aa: CASSKGLAGSYEQYF
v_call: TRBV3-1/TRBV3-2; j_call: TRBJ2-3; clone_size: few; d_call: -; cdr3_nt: TGTGCCAGCAGCCAAGAGAGATTCCTTGGCACAGATACGCAGTATTTT; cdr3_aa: CASSQERFLGTDTQYF
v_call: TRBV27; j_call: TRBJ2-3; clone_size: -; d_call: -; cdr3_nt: TGTGCCTCCCTAGGGGGGGGGTCCTCAAGCCCAGATACGCAGTATTTT; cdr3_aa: CASLGGGSSSPDTQYF
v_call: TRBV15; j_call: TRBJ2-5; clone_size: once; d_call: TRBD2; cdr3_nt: TGTGCCACCCCTGACAAAACCCCCGGGAGGCAGACCCAGTACTTC; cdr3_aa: CATPDKTPGRQTQYF
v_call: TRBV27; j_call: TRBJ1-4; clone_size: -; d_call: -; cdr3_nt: TGTGCCAGCGCTAACAGGGTCCAAGCTACTGAAAAACTGTTTTTT; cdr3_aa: CASANRVQATEKLFF
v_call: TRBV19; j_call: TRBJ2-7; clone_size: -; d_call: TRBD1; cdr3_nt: TGTGCCAGTAGTACCGGGACAGGCCTCTACGAGCAGTACTTC; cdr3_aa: CASSTGTGLYEQYF
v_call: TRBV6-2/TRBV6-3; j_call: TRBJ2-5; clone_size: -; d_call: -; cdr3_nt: TGTGCCAGCAGTTCGGTAGCGGTACAAGAGACCCAGTACTTC; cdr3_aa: CASSSVAVQETQYF
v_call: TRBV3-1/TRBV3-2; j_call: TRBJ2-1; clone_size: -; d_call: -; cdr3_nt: TGTGCCAGCAGCCATCCCCCAGGAGGGCTAGAAATCCACAATGAGCAGTTCTTC; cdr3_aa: CASSHPPGGLEIHNEQFF
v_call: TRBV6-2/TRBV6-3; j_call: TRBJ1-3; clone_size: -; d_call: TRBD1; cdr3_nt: TGTGCCAGCAGTTACCCGCGGGACAGCTCTTTTTTCTCTGGAAACACCATATATTTT; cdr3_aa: CASSYPRDSSFFSGNTIYF